Each of the 6 T cell receptor beta chains below was sequenced from the same sample in a study of blood T cell repertoires in COVID-19. Data came from immunoSEQ multiplex PCR; TCRdb stores just in-frame clones and leaves some out. This sample has some 350,000 clones; around 82% occur once, and the top ten carry 2.5% to 3%. The specimen was peripheral blood. Receptors originate from a man aged 30 to 39 with active or convalescent COVID-19.

The gene calls are TRBV12-3 or TRBV12-4 and TRBJ1-2; TRBD1 might be the D (6 bases). V lost 8 bases, J lost 0 bases, and 10 bases lay in between. The CDR3 totals 13 residues. The CDR3 DNA reads as TGTGCCAGCGGGGGACATACTAACTATGGCTACACCTTC. This codes for CASGGHTNYGYTF.

This rearrangement joins TRBV3-1 (or the pseudogene TRBV3-2) to TRBJ2-3; 11 bases are shared with TRBD2. The CDR3 loop spans 18 amino acids. With V trimmed by 0 bases and J by 6 bases, 11 bases remained unmatched. The germline V gene has CDR1 LGHDT and CDR2 YNNKEL (reference sequence). In DNA form, the CDR3 reads TGTGCCAGCAGCCAAGATCTTCGAACTAGCGGGGGAGGGGATACGCAGTATTTT. It encodes CASSQDLRTSGGGDTQYF.

The rearrangement joins TRBV12-3 or TRBV12-4 to TRBJ1-4, with TRBD1 matching over 7 bases. The ends lost 7 bases at V and 8 bases at J; junction bases unmatched: 7. This CDR3 contains 13 residues. CDR3 region: CASTLGQPEKLFF. CDR3 coding DNA: TGTGCCAGCACTTTGGGACAGCCCGAAAAACTGTTTTTT.

The chain combines TRBV10-3 with TRBJ2-7, with D maybe TRBD2 (5 bases). The V gene lost 3 bases and the J gene lost 2 bases, with 17 bases spanning the gap. CDR1 ENHRY and CDR2 SYGVKD come from the germline V gene. This CDR3 comprises 16 residues. The CDR3 protein is CAISERRTRVAYEQYF. The CDR3 DNA is TGTGCCATCAGTGAACGGCGAACTAGGGTAGCCTACGAGCAGTACTTC.

The chain uses TRBV29-1 and TRBJ2-7; tentative D call: TRBD1 (5 bases). The CDR3 length is 15 residues. The germline gives CDR1 SQVTM, CDR2 ANQGSEA. V dropped 0 bases and J dropped 0 bases, with 12 bases sitting between them. The CDR3 DNA is TGCAGCGTTGAAGATTGGGAACAGGACTCCTACGAGCAGTACTTC. Amino acids: CSVEDWEQDSYEQYF.

The chain has TRBV7-9 and TRBJ2-1, with D possibly TRBD2 on 5 matching bases. V dropped 3 bases and J dropped 2 bases, with 17 bases sitting between them. Germline values: CDR1 SEHNR, CDR2 FQNEAQ (reference sequence). The CDR3 is 17 amino acids. The CDR3 protein is CASSFPRTSGPYNEQFF. The CDR3, as DNA: TGTGCCAGCAGCTTTCCCCGTACTAGTGGGCCCTACAATGAGCAGTTCTTC. Based on the CDR3 plus reference TRBV7-9 and TRBJ2-1, the full variable domain is DTGVSQNPRHKITKRGQNVTFRCDPISEHNRLYWYRQTLGQGPEFLTYFQNEAQLEKSRLLSDRFSAERPKGSFSTLEIQRTEQGDSAMYLCASSFPRTSGPYNEQFFGPGTRLTVL.